This TCR beta chain was found in a study of patients and donors after allogeneic stem cell transplantation. Germline V gives CDR1 LGHDT, CDR2 YNNKEL (reference sequence). The CDR3 spans 13 residues. Trimming removed 0 bases from V and 7 bases from J, with 9 bases in between. TCRdb ran MiXCR on the RT-PCR reads and lists one entry per CDR3 protein. Here the sample spans just over 55,000 distinct CDR3 sequences, roughly 14% being singletons. This clonotype was found a few times. This receptor was taken from a human donor who was either an allogeneic HSCT recipient or a stem cell or donor lymphocyte infusion donor (not recorded which). It is not recorded whose cells these are; they may come from a transplant donor. The V call is TRBV3-1, the J call TRBJ2-5, with D possibly matching TRBD2 (5 bases). Source material: blood, either unsorted or a sorted T cell fraction (not recorded which). The CDR3 nucleotides are TGTGCCAGCAGCCAAGAATTAGGGAGGACCCAGTACTTC. This sequence encodes CASSQELGRTQYF.